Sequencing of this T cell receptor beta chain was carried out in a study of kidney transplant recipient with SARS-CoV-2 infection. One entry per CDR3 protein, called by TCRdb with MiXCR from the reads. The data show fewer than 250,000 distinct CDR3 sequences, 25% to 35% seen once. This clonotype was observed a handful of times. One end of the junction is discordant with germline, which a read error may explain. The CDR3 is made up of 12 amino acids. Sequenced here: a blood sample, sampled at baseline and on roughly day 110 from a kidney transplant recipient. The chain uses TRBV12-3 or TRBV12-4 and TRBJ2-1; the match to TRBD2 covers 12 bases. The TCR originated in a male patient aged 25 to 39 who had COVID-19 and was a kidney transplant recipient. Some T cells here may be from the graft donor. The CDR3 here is CASSGLAGNRVF. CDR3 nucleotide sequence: TGTGCCAGCAGCGGACTAGCGGGGAACCGGGTCTTC.